Below are 18 T cell receptor beta chains sequenced from a single sample in a study of T cell responses to AZD1222 COVID-19 vaccine. Sequencing was performed with immunoSEQ multiplex PCR; in TCRdb, only in-frame clones are kept and a portion is missing. The table has about 130,000 clones, around 90% seen once. The sequencing here drew on peripheral blood, taken on day 0 of AZD1222 vaccination. The source is an adult in good health.

This clone was counted only a few times. The genes are TRBV7-9 and TRBJ2-6; 7 nucleotides align to TRBD1. V lost 6 bases, J lost 0 bases, and 14 bases stayed unmatched. The CDR3 extends over 19 amino acids. Germline V CDR1 and CDR2: SEHNR, FQNEAQ (reference sequence). The CDR3 loop reads CASSPAGTAFFSGANVLTF. CDR3 nucleotide sequence: TGTGCCAGCAGTCCCGCCGGGACAGCATTTTTCTCTGGGGCCAACGTCCTGACTTTC.

The V and J genes are TRBV2 and TRBJ2-3; TRBD2 aligns across 10 bases. The CDR3 has 15 amino acids. Unmatched junction bases numbered 8, after V lost 3 bases and J lost 8 bases. Germline assignment: CDR1 SNHLY and CDR2 FYNNEI. CDR3 amino acids: CASSEDSGGRSTQYF. CDR3 DNA: TGTGCCAGCAGTGAGGATAGCGGGGGGCGGAGTACGCAGTATTTT.

The rearrangement joins TRBV28 to TRBJ1-5, with 8 bases lining up with TRBD1. The trim removed 10 bases at V and 2 bases at J, leaving 4 bases unmatched. Germline CDR1 and CDR2: MDHEN and SYDVKM. The CDR3 covers 13 residues. DNA of the CDR3: TGTGCCAACGCGGGACAGGGCAATCAGCCCCAGCATTTT. Translated, it gives CANAGQGNQPQHF.

J is TRBJ1-3 and V is TRBV11-2; D is perhaps TRBD1 (5 bases). V lost 8 bases to trimming and J lost 0 bases, with 14 bases between them. This CDR3 spans 15 amino acids. CDR1 is SGHAT and CDR2 is FQNNGV in the germline V gene. This chain's CDR3 is CASGGTGNSGNTIYF. As DNA, the CDR3 is TGTGCCAGCGGGGGGACGGGAAACTCTGGAAACACCATATATTTT.

The chain couples TRBV5-5 to TRBJ1-1; D not certain. Germline V gene lookup returns CDR1 SGHKS and CDR2 YYEKEE (reference sequence). The CDR3 covers 13 residues. V was cut by 6 bases and J by 5 bases, with 14 bases left in between. CDR3 nucleotide sequence: TGTGCCAGCATCTTCCGGGCCGGGACTGAAGCTTTCTTT. This translates into CASIFRAGTEAFF.

The J gene is TRBJ2-7, the V gene TRBV3-1 (or the pseudogene TRBV3-2); TRBD1 aligns across 9 bases. Unmatched junction bases numbered 8, after V lost 0 bases and J lost 2 bases. This CDR3 is built from 17 residues. Germline CDR1 and CDR2: LGHDT and YNNKEL (reference sequence). DNA for the CDR3: TGTGCCAGCAGCCAAGATAGCCCCCGGGACAGGGCCTACGAGCAGTACTTC. Its protein is CASSQDSPRDRAYEQYF.

The rearrangement links TRBV28 to TRBJ1-1, with D unclear. Germline CDR1 MDHEN, CDR2 SYDVKM. V was shortened by 5 bases and J by 3 bases, with 13 bases between the two germline ends. The CDR3 totals 14 residues. In DNA form, the CDR3 reads TGTGCCAGCAGTCCGCCTCGTCGGGACACTGAAGCTTTCTTT. Encoded protein: CASSPPRRDTEAFF.

V gene TRBV2 combines with J gene TRBJ2-2; D might be TRBD2 (6 bases). V was clipped by 6 bases and J by 0 bases, with 11 bases between them. Per the germline V gene, CDR1 is SNHLY and CDR2 is FYNNEI. This CDR3 is built from 15 residues. The CDR3 nucleotides are TGTGCCAGCAGAGTGGGACTGGCGAACACCGGGGAGCTGTTTTTT. Translation: CASRVGLANTGELFF.

The chain employs TRBV5-5 and TRBJ1-2, with TRBD1 matching over 8 bases. Losses at the gene ends were 4 bases for V and 4 bases for J; bases not matched to a gene: 9. CDR3 length: 15 residues. Per germline, CDR1 SGHKS and CDR2 YYEKEE (reference sequence). The CDR3 loop reads CASSTSGTGPYGYTF. In DNA form, the CDR3 reads TGTGCCAGCAGCACCTCCGGGACAGGCCCCTATGGCTACACCTTC.

V usage is TRBV7-2 and J usage is TRBJ1-6; no clear D gene. Germline CDR1 SGHTA, CDR2 FQGNSA. V was cut by 1 base and J by 5 bases, with 0 bases left in between. The CDR3 contains 12 residues. Written as DNA, the CDR3 is TGTGCCAGCAGCTTAGATAATTCACCCCTCCACTTT. Translation gives CASSLDNSPLHF. The full variable domain, in which reference TRBV7-2 and TRBJ1-6 provide the parts outside the CDR3, is GAGVSQSPSNKVTEKGKDVELRCDPISGHTALYWYRQSLGQGLEFLIYFQGNSAPDKSGLPSDRFSAERTGGSVSTLTIQRTQQEDSAVYLCASSLDNSPLHFGNGTRLTVT.

In DNA form, the CDR3 reads TGTGCCAGCAGTTATAAGAAGGAGAGAGGAGAGACCCAGTACTTC. Protein: CASSYKKERGETQYF. The chain employs TRBV6-8 and TRBJ2-5; D is ambiguous. Trimming removed 3 bases from V and 4 bases from J, with 15 bases in between. The V gene's germline CDR1 is MNHGY and CDR2 SAAAGT. This CDR3 spans 15 amino acids.

The chain employs TRBV7-3 and TRBJ1-1, with a tentative D call TRBD1 (5 bases). Germline CDR1 SGHTA, CDR2 FQGTGA. The CDR3 has 16 amino acids. The V end was cut by 4 bases, the J end by 1 base, with 16 bases between. In DNA, the CDR3 is TGTGCCAGCAGCTCTAACGCGGGACGGGGGAACACTGAAGCTTTCTTT. It translates to CASSSNAGRGNTEAFF.

The chain is built from TRBV5-1 and TRBJ2-5; perhaps D is TRBD1 or TRBD2 (7 bases each). This CDR3 spans 15 amino acids. The germline CDR1 and CDR2 sequences are SGHRS and YFSETQ. The ends were cut back, 3 bases at V and 4 bases at J, with 16 bases in the middle. CDR3 residues: CASSWGQPGGETQYF. The CDR3 bases are TGCGCCAGCAGCTGGGGACAGCCGGGGGGAGAGACCCAGTACTTC.

This rearrangement joins TRBV19 to TRBJ1-1; 8 bases line up with TRBD1. J lost 5 bases, V lost 3 bases, and 11 bases had no gene match. This CDR3 spans 16 amino acids. Germline-derived CDR1 and CDR2 are LNHDA and SQIVND (reference sequence). Here the CDR3 DNA reads TGTGCCAGTAGTATCGGACAGGGAGGTTCGAGTACTGAAGCTTTCTTT. Amino acids: CASSIGQGGSSTEAFF.

The chain has TRBV5-1 and TRBJ2-3; 12 bases are a match to TRBD2. Germline CDR1 and CDR2: SGHRS and YFSETQ. The CDR3 consists of 16 residues. J was trimmed by 5 bases and V by 4 bases; bases with no gene match: 8. The chain's CDR3 is CASSAGLAGQKDTQYF. The CDR3 DNA is TGCGCCAGCAGCGCCGGACTAGCGGGGCAGAAAGATACGCAGTATTTT.

This clone has a single count. The genes are TRBV30 and TRBJ1-4, with D unresolved. Germline V gene sequence: CDR1 GTSNPN, CDR2 SVGIG (reference sequence). CDR3 size: 14 residues. Trimming took off 0 bases at V and 7 bases at J, with 12 bases between the two ends. The CDR3 reads CAWSVGYTGEKLFF. CDR3 in DNA: TGTGCCTGGAGTGTTGGATATACGGGTGAAAAACTGTTTTTT.

The chain employs TRBV5-1 and TRBJ1-3; 9 nucleotides agree with TRBD1. Trimming took 4 bases from V and 0 from J; bases not matched to a gene: 5. The germline V gene encodes CDR1 SGHRS and CDR2 YFSETQ. This CDR3 is built from 16 residues. CDR3 amino acids: CASSPTGGISGNTIYF. In nucleotides, the CDR3 is TGCGCCAGCAGCCCCACAGGGGGCATCTCTGGAAACACCATATATTTT.

This chain links TRBV19 with TRBJ1-5, with TRBD1 as a possible D gene (5 bases). The CDR3 is 17 amino acids. Per the germline V gene, CDR1 is LNHDA and CDR2 is SQIVND (reference sequence). Trimming removed 7 bases at V and 7 bases at J, with 26 bases between. CDR3 DNA sequence: TGTGCCAGTACGAGTACCGGGACGCCCGGTGGGGTACAGCCCCAGCATTTT. As protein: CASTSTGTPGGVQPQHF.